One sample yielded the 29 T cell receptor beta chains listed below, sequenced in a study of cytomegalovirus exposure and HLA in healthy donors. The PCR had 60 Vbeta and 13 Jbeta primers. Assay used: immunoSEQ multiplex PCR; TCRdb lists only in-frame clones, some missing. The data show around 180,000 clones, about three quarters seen once. Sequenced: PBMCs. These receptors all stem from a woman aged 40 to 50 in good health and CMV-seronegative.

The chain combines TRBV19 with TRBJ2-1, with D possibly matching TRBD1 (5 bases). The ends were cut back, 6 bases at V and 6 bases at J, with 15 bases in the middle. The V gene's germline CDR1 is LNHDA and CDR2 SQIVND (reference sequence). CDR3 length: 14 residues. The CDR3 DNA reads as TGTGCCAGTAGACCTCAATTAGGGGCCAATGAGCAGTTCTTC. Translating it yields CASRPQLGANEQFF.

The V and J genes are TRBV29-1 and TRBJ2-5, with D possibly being TRBD1 (5 bases). Germline CDR1 SQVTM, CDR2 ANQGSEA. Deletions cut 4 bases from V and 2 bases from J, with 8 bases between. CDR3 length: 12 residues. CDR3 in amino acids: CSVGGRQETQYF. The CDR3 DNA reads as TGCAGCGTTGGGGGCAGACAAGAGACCCAGTACTTC.

Of note for this clone: Relative to the germline gene, one junction end is altered; a read error may explain this. The chain is built from TRBV20-1 and TRBJ1-2; D might be TRBD1 (5 bases). The germline V gene has CDR1 DFQATT and CDR2 SNEGSKA (reference sequence). The CDR3 is made up of 9 amino acids. The CDR3 protein is CSASFREVF. As DNA, the CDR3 is TGCAGTGCTAGCTTCAGGGAGGTCTTC.

The rearrangement links TRBV27 to TRBJ1-1; 7 bases fit TRBD1. The ends lost 4 bases at V and 8 bases at J; junction bases unmatched: 16. CDR3 length: 16 amino acids. The germline V gene encodes CDR1 MNHEY and CDR2 SMNVEV (reference sequence). The CDR3 DNA follows: TGTGCCAGCAGTTCACCCGATAACAGGGGCTTGGAAGAAGCTTTCTTT. Amino acid sequence: CASSSPDNRGLEEAFF.

The genes are TRBV7-9 and TRBJ2-7; D unresolved. The CDR3 extends over 11 amino acids. The germline gives CDR1 SEHNR, CDR2 FQNEAQ (reference sequence). Trimming shortened V by 5 bases and J by 1 base, and 3 bases separated the two germline ends. CDR3: CASSLSYEQYF. As DNA, the CDR3 is TGTGCCAGCAGCCTATCCTACGAGCAGTACTTC.

The chain recombines TRBV6-5 with TRBJ1-2, with D perhaps matching TRBD1 (5 bases). Deletions cut 5 bases from V and 6 bases from J, with 19 bases between. CDR1 is MNHEY, CDR2 SVGAGI, per germline. This CDR3 has 15 amino acids. Written as DNA, the CDR3 is TGTGCCAGCAGTGGAAGGACCGCCCTAGGGGATGGCTACACCTTC. Translating it yields CASSGRTALGDGYTF.

V and J are TRBV25-1 and TRBJ2-1; D unresolved. CDR3 length: 14 amino acids. V lost 5 bases to trimming and J lost 6 bases, with 14 bases between them. The V gene's germline CDR1 is MGHDK and CDR2 SYGVNS. The CDR3 loop is CASSSIARVNEQFF. DNA for the CDR3: TGTGCCAGCAGTAGTATCGCGAGAGTCAATGAGCAGTTCTTC.

This clone has only a few counts. The rearrangement links TRBV9 to TRBJ2-1, with D possibly matching TRBD2 (6 bases). Trimming took off 0 bases at V and 4 bases at J, with 14 bases between the two ends. The length of the CDR3 is 16 residues. In germline, CDR1 is SGDLS, CDR2 YYNGEE. The CDR3 region is CASSVEGTHPYNEQFF. CDR3 nucleotide sequence: TGTGCCAGCAGCGTAGAAGGGACTCACCCATACAATGAGCAGTTCTTC.

V and J are TRBV28 and TRBJ1-5, with 8 bases that match TRBD1. With 10 bases clipped from V and 3 bases from J, the junction kept 14 bases outside the gene matches. This CDR3 has 16 residues. The germline V gene encodes CDR1 MDHEN and CDR2 SYDVKM. Here the CDR3 DNA reads TGTGCCACCCACCCCCCCCGGACAGGGATCAATCAGCCCCAGCATTTT. Its translation: CATHPPRTGINQPQHF.

J is TRBJ2-5 and V is TRBV6-6; 10 positions agree with TRBD2. Germline CDR1 MNHNY, CDR2 SVGAGI (reference sequence). The CDR3 has 15 amino acids. Losses at the gene ends were 5 bases for V and 2 bases for J; bases not matched to a gene: 5. CDR3 DNA sequence: TGTGCCAGCAGTCCTCTAGCGGGAGTACAAGAGACCCAGTACTTC. The encoded protein is CASSPLAGVQETQYF.

The rearrangement joins TRBV19 to TRBJ1-1; the match to TRBD1 covers 7 bases. This CDR3 is 17 amino acids long. Germline CDR1 and CDR2: LNHDA and SQIVND (reference sequence). Trimming at V came to 2 bases and at J to 0 bases, leaving 9 bases not matched to a gene. CDR3 protein: CASSISALQGMNTEAFF. The CDR3 coding sequence is TGTGCCAGTAGTATATCGGCCTTACAGGGGATGAACACTGAAGCTTTCTTT.

A single count supports this clone. The CDR3 DNA sequence: TGCGCCAGCAGCCCCGCCAGGGGCGCGAACACCGGGGAGCTGTTTTTT. It yields the protein CASSPARGANTGELFF. This rearrangement joins TRBV4-1 to TRBJ2-2; tentative D call: TRBD1 (6 bases). This CDR3 region has 16 residues. Germline-derived CDR1 and CDR2 are MGHRA and YSYEKL. The ends were cut back, 4 bases at V and 0 bases at J, with 12 bases in the middle.

The chain employs TRBV5-1 and TRBJ2-5; TRBD2 matches at 11 bases. CDR3 length: 15 residues. Looked up from germline, CDR1 is SGHRS and CDR2 is YFSETQ. V gave up 4 bases and J gave up 2 bases; unmatched junction bases: 4. The CDR3 protein is CASSGGLAEQETQYF. The CDR3 DNA reads as TGCGCCAGCAGCGGGGGACTAGCGGAGCAAGAGACCCAGTACTTC.

Here the CDR3 reads CASSRTSLNTEAFF. In nucleotides, the CDR3 is TGTGCCAGCAGCCGGACATCATTGAACACTGAAGCTTTCTTT. The chain joins TRBV11-3 to TRBJ1-1; a weak D match, TRBD1 (5 bases). Germline assignment: CDR1 SGHNT and CDR2 YENEEA. This CDR3 comprises 14 residues. Trimming stripped 5 bases from V and 0 bases from J, with 10 bases between.

This clone has just one count. The gene calls are TRBV19 and TRBJ1-1; no clear D. Germline V gene sequence: CDR1 LNHDA, CDR2 SQIVND (reference sequence). V was trimmed by 10 bases and J by 6 bases, leaving 9 bases between them. This CDR3 has 10 amino acids. The CDR3 reads CATSGAEAFF. DNA for the CDR3: TGTGCCACCTCAGGCGCTGAAGCTTTCTTT.

CDR3 coding DNA: TGCGCCAGCAGCGCCAGGGCTTATGAAAAACTGTTTTTT. It is translated as CASSARAYEKLFF. The chain uses TRBV4-1 and TRBJ1-4; the D gene is possibly TRBD1 (5 bases). Germline assignment: CDR1 MGHRA and CDR2 YSYEKL. The germline V and J ends were trimmed by 5 bases and 6 bases, with 10 bases remaining between them. The CDR3 spans 13 residues.

The V call is TRBV18, the J call TRBJ1-1; D is unresolved. This CDR3 is built from 12 residues. The germline CDR1 and CDR2 sequences are KGHSH and LQKENI. V was clipped by 5 bases and J by 5 bases, with 9 bases between them. Written as DNA, the CDR3 is TGTGCCAGCTCAAAAGTAGATACTGAAGCTTTCTTT. Residues: CASSKVDTEAFF.

This clone has a handful of counts. The chain is built from TRBV2 and TRBJ2-1; no firm D call. This CDR3 is 14 amino acids long. Trimming shortened V by 4 bases and J by 0 bases, and 7 bases separated the two germline ends. CDR1 is SNHLY, CDR2 FYNNEI, per germline. The CDR3 sequence is CASSVTSSYNEQFF. DNA for the CDR3: TGTGCCAGCAGTGTTACTTCCTCCTACAATGAGCAGTTCTTC.

The chain carries TRBV6-1 and TRBJ2-6, with no clear D. V was clipped by 3 bases and J by 3 bases, with 12 bases between them. In germline, CDR1 is MNHNS, CDR2 SASEGT. The CDR3 extends over 16 amino acids. The DNA of the CDR3 is TGTGCCAGCAGTGAGAGTACCCGGAGTGGGGCCAACGTCCTGACTTTC. Protein product: CASSESTRSGANVLTF.

The rearrangement links TRBV2 to TRBJ1-2, with 8 bases that match TRBD1. CDR1 and CDR2 from the germline V gene are SNHLY and FYNNEI. V gave up 5 bases and J gave up 2 bases; unmatched junction bases: 4. The length of the CDR3 is 14 residues. CDR3: CASSPGQANYGYTF. The CDR3 DNA reads TGTGCCAGCAGTCCGGGACAGGCCAACTATGGCTACACCTTC.

The rearrangement links TRBV4-3 to TRBJ1-2; TRBD1 matches 12 bases. Germline V CDR1 and CDR2: LGHNA, YSLEER. V lost 3 bases and J lost 7; bases outside the gene matches: 21. This CDR3 comprises 20 residues. In DNA form, the CDR3 reads TGCGCCAGCAGCCACGACGAAGGGACAGGGGGCCCTTCGGCCCATCGTGGCTACACCTTC. It codes for CASSHDEGTGGPSAHRGYTF.

This rearrangement joins TRBV2 to TRBJ2-7, with TRBD2 identical over 11 bases. This CDR3 comprises 15 residues. Germline CDR1 and CDR2: SNHLY and FYNNEI. With V trimmed by 3 bases and J by 6 bases, 7 bases remained unmatched. CDR3 coding DNA: TGTGCCAGCAGTGAGGAGGGACTAGCGGCTCGCGAGCAGTACTTC. This gives the protein CASSEEGLAAREQYF.

Remarks on this clone: Other nucleotide sequences from this sample produce the same CDR3. The chain couples TRBV19 to TRBJ1-1; 8 nucleotides match TRBD1. V shed 3 bases and J 1 base; nucleotides not matched to a gene: 1. The CDR3 is made up of 14 amino acids. CDR1 is LNHDA and CDR2 is SQIVND in the germline V gene (reference sequence). In nucleotides, the CDR3 is TGTGCCAGTAGTATCAGGGGGCCGAACACTGAAGCTTTCTTT. This encodes CASSIRGPNTEAFF.

V is TRBV6-5 and J is TRBJ1-2, with 9 bases identical to TRBD1. Looked up from germline, CDR1 is MNHEY and CDR2 is SVGAGI. Losses at the gene ends were 5 bases for V and 6 bases for J; bases not matched to a gene: 7. This CDR3 spans 14 amino acids. CDR3 protein: CASSRDRDHHGYTF. CDR3 in DNA: TGTGCCAGCAGTCGGGACAGGGATCATCATGGCTACACCTTC.

The V and J genes are TRBV7-2 and TRBJ1-2, with TRBD1 matching over 7 bases. The CDR3 covers 12 residues. Losses at the gene ends were 5 bases for V and 4 bases for J; bases not matched to a gene: 1. CDR1 SGHTA and CDR2 FQGNSA come from the germline V gene. CDR3 coding DNA: TGTGCCAGCAGCCGGGACAGCTATGGCTACACCTTC. Translated: CASSRDSYGYTF.

This clone came up a few times. This chain's CDR3 is CASSIYPGDPSYEQYF. In nucleotides, the CDR3 is TGTGCCAGTAGTATTTATCCAGGGGACCCTTCCTACGAGCAGTACTTC. The chain recombines TRBV19 with TRBJ2-7; D may be TRBD1 (6 bases). V was cut by 3 bases and J by 1 base, with 16 bases left in between. The CDR3 has 16 amino acids. Germline-derived CDR1 and CDR2 are LNHDA and SQIVND (reference sequence).

The chain carries TRBV20-1 and TRBJ1-2; D not resolved. The CDR3 runs 10 residues. Germline-derived CDR1 and CDR2 are DFQATT and SNEGSKA (reference sequence). Trimming took off 0 bases at V and 6 bases at J, with 2 bases between the two ends. The CDR3 spells CSARDNGYTF. CDR3 coding DNA: TGCAGTGCTAGAGATAATGGCTACACCTTC.

This sequence joins TRBV30 and TRBJ2-1; 7 bases are a match to TRBD2. The germline CDR1 and CDR2 sequences are GTSNPN and SVGIG (reference sequence). The V segment lost 5 bases and the J segment 9 bases; nucleotides outside the gene matches: 4. There are 11 residues in the CDR3. The CDR3 is CAWGSGTEQFF. DNA for the CDR3: TGTGCCTGGGGAAGCGGGACTGAGCAGTTCTTC.

The gene calls are TRBV11-2 and TRBJ1-1, with D tentatively TRBD1 (5 bases). The CDR3 covers 10 residues. V was cut by 8 bases and J by 8 bases, with 9 bases left in between. Germline V gives CDR1 SGHAT, CDR2 FQNNGV. The CDR3 sequence: CASGHLEAFF. The DNA of the CDR3 is TGTGCCAGCGGACATTTAGAAGCTTTCTTT. Complete variable domain (other parts from reference TRBV11-2 and TRBJ1-1): EAGVAQSPRYKIIEKRQSVAFWCNPISGHATLYWYQQILGQGPKLLIQFQNNGVVDDSQLPKDRFSAERLKGVDSTLKIQPAKLEDSAVYLCASGHLEAFFGQGTRLTVV.